These 24 T cell receptor beta chains were all obtained from the same sample, sequenced in a study of tumour-infiltrating T cells in Burkitt lymphoma. This table comes from immunoSEQ multiplex PCR, and its TCRdb copy is limited to in-frame clones, with some not included. Of some 6,500 clones listed, over 9.5% were seen once; the top ten hold less than 3%. Sequencing used tumor tissue. All receptors come from a human donor with diffuse large B-cell lymphoma.

The V call is TRBV25-1, the J call TRBJ2-3; D remains ambiguous. V lost 1 base and J lost 1, with 3 bases in between. CDR1 is MGHDK and CDR2 is SYGVNS in the germline V gene. This CDR3 has 13 residues. CDR3 protein: CASSELGTDTQYF. The CDR3 DNA is TGTGCCAGCAGTGAATTGGGCACAGATACGCAGTATTTT.

This clone was recorded a few times. This chain links TRBV29-1 with TRBJ2-1; D remains unclear. Germline CDR1 reads SQVTM; CDR2 reads ANQGSEA. V was shortened by 3 bases and J by 11 bases, with 14 bases between the two germline ends. The CDR3 runs 12 residues. The CDR3 region is CSVEVVRQQQFF. The CDR3 DNA follows: TGCAGCGTTGAGGTTGTTCGGCAGCAGCAGTTCTTC.

The chain couples TRBV4-2 to TRBJ2-7, with D possibly called TRBD1 or TRBD2 (6 bases each). Deletions cut 0 bases from V and 6 bases from J, with 15 bases between. Germline-derived CDR1 and CDR2 are LGHNA and YNFKEQ. The CDR3 runs to 15 residues. The chain's CDR3 is CASSQDYWGAGEQYF. CDR3 nucleotide sequence: TGTGCCAGCAGCCAAGATTATTGGGGGGCTGGCGAGCAGTACTTC.

The table lists this clone with a few counts. The chain joins TRBV7-2 to TRBJ2-1; D gene ambiguous. Germline assignment: CDR1 SGHTA and CDR2 FQGNSA. V gave up 5 bases and J gave up 4 bases, with 15 bases separating them. This CDR3 has 15 amino acids. The CDR3: CASSLYIGGYNEQFF. In DNA form, the CDR3 reads TGTGCCAGCAGCCTATACATCGGCGGATACAATGAGCAGTTCTTC. The full variable domain, completed using reference TRBV7-2 and TRBJ2-1, is GAGVSQSPSNKVTEKGKDVELRCDPISGHTALYWYRQSLGQGLEFLIYFQGNSAPDKSGLPSDRFSAERTGGSVSTLTIQRTQQEDSAVYLCASSLYIGGYNEQFFGPGTRLTVL.

This clone was detected only a few times. This chain uses TRBV6-6 with TRBJ2-6; weak D call: TRBD1 (5 bases). Germline values: CDR1 MNHNY, CDR2 SVGAGI (reference sequence). Trimming took 6 bases from V and 2 from J, leaving 8 bases between them. The CDR3 is made up of 14 amino acids. The CDR3 DNA is TGTGCCAGCAGGGAGACAGCTGGGGCCAACGTCCTGACTTTC. This gives the protein CASRETAGANVLTF.

The chain recombines TRBV4-1 with TRBJ1-4; 9 nucleotides align to TRBD1. J lost 5 bases, V lost 0 bases, and 4 bases had no gene match. Germline CDR1 is MGHRA and CDR2 is YSYEKL. This CDR3 comprises 16 residues. CDR3 DNA sequence: TGCGCCAGCAGCCAAGATCTAGGACAGGGGAATGAAAAACTGTTTTTT. Translated: CASSQDLGQGNEKLFF.

A remark on this clone: One end of the junction fails to match germline, which may point to a read error. This sample includes further DNA sequences coding for the same CDR3. The rearrangement links TRBV9 to TRBJ2-3, with 8 bases aligning to TRBD2. The V gene's germline CDR1 is SGDLS and CDR2 YYNGEE. CDR3 length equals 15 residues. As DNA, the CDR3 is TGTGCTAGCAGCGAAGCAGCGGGGGTGTTAGATACGCAGTATTTT. This sequence encodes CASSEAAGVLDTQYF.

For this clone: The sample contains more than one DNA sequence encoding this CDR3. This rearrangement joins TRBV9 to TRBJ2-6; maybe TRBD1 (6 bases). CDR3 length: 16 amino acids. V lost 3 bases, J lost 0 bases, and 10 bases lay in between. Germline V gene lookup returns CDR1 SGDLS and CDR2 YYNGEE. The CDR3 sequence: CASSAGQTSGANVLTF. DNA of the CDR3: TGTGCCAGCAGCGCGGGACAAACCTCTGGGGCCAACGTCCTGACTTTC.

V gene TRBV14 combines with J gene TRBJ1-5; D unresolved. Looked up from germline, CDR1 is SGHDN and CDR2 is FVKESK. This CDR3 has 13 amino acids. The V and J ends lost 1 base and 9 bases respectively, with 10 bases between them. This CDR3 is CASSQVSRGPQHF. CDR3 in DNA: TGTGCCAGCAGCCAAGTTTCTCGGGGGCCCCAGCATTTT.

There are a few counts of this clone. J is TRBJ2-7 and V is TRBV18; a possible D gene is TRBD1 (6 bases). This CDR3 region has 12 residues. Germline lookup yields CDR1 KGHSH and CDR2 LQKENI. The germline V and J ends were trimmed by 4 bases and 3 bases, with 7 bases remaining between them. The CDR3 here is CASSHRVYEQYF. The CDR3 nucleotides read TGTGCCAGCTCACACAGGGTCTACGAGCAGTACTTC.

This clone came up a few times. V usage is TRBV5-6 and J usage is TRBJ1-2, with 7 nucleotides matching TRBD1. CDR3 length: 14 amino acids. V dropped 0 bases and J dropped 3; count of bases not matched to a gene: 2. CDR1 and CDR2 from the germline V gene are SGHDT and YYEEEE. In DNA, the CDR3 is TGTGCCAGCAGCTTGGGACAGGGCCACTATGGCTACACCTTC. This encodes CASSLGQGHYGYTF.

This clone was observed a few times. This rearrangement joins TRBV5-6 to TRBJ1-4; 7 bases are a match to TRBD1. The germline gives CDR1 SGHDT, CDR2 YYEEEE. The CDR3 consists of 14 residues. V lost 2 bases and J lost 7; bases outside the gene matches: 5. CDR3 coding DNA: TGTGCCAGCAGCTTCCGGGACAGATCTGAAAAACTGTTTTTT. Encoded protein: CASSFRDRSEKLFF.

This clone was observed a handful of times. The chain joins TRBV10-2 to TRBJ1-4, with D tentatively TRBD1 (5 bases). Germline-derived CDR1 and CDR2 are WSHSY and SAAADI. The V gene lost 5 bases and the J gene lost 8 bases, with 15 bases spanning the gap. The CDR3 consists of 14 residues. CDR3 residues: CASSSLWGPEKLFF. CDR3 sequence (DNA): TGCGCCAGCAGTAGTCTGTGGGGCCCAGAAAAACTGTTTTTT.

The rearrangement uses TRBV15 and TRBJ2-7, with 11 bases identical to TRBD1. Trimming at V came to 4 bases and at J to 2 bases, leaving 10 bases not matched to a gene. CDR1 is LNHNV and CDR2 is YYDKDF in the germline V gene (reference sequence). This CDR3 has 17 residues. DNA for the CDR3: TGTGCCACCAGCACGGACAGGGGGCCGGTCAGTGCCTACGAGCAGTACTTC. The encoded protein is CATSTDRGPVSAYEQYF. Drawing the rest from reference TRBV15 and TRBJ2-7, the complete variable domain is DAMVIQNPRYQVTQFGKPVTLSCSQTLNHNVMYWYQQKSSQAPKLLFHYYDKDFNNEADTPDNFQSRRPNTSFCFLDIRSPGLGDTAMYLCATSTDRGPVSAYEQYFGPGTRLTVT.

In its sample, this clone was seen a few times. The genes are TRBV5-6 and TRBJ1-2; TRBD1 matches at 8 bases. Germline lookup yields CDR1 SGHDT and CDR2 YYEEEE. CDR3 length: 16 residues. V shed 6 bases, J shed 4 bases, and the junction held 14 bases outside the gene matches. The CDR3 sequence: CASTLYGGQAVYGYTF. In DNA, the CDR3 is TGTGCCAGCACCCTCTATGGGGGACAGGCTGTCTATGGCTACACCTTC. Full variable domain (missing parts from reference TRBV5-6 and TRBJ1-2): DAGVTQSPTHLIKTRGQQVTLRCSPKSGHDTVSWYQQALGQGPQFIFQYYEEEERQRGNFPDRFSGHQFPNYSSELNVNALLLGDSALYLCASTLYGGQAVYGYTFGSGTRLTVV.

This clone was recorded a few times. The gene calls are TRBV29-1 and TRBJ2-3, with D unclear. The CDR3 consists of 13 residues. Trimming removed 2 bases from V and 4 bases from J, with 10 bases in between. Germline loops: CDR1 SQVTM, CDR2 ANQGSEA. CDR3 nucleotides: TGCAGCGTTGAAAGGCAGATGGCAGATACGCAGTATTTT. Translating gives CSVERQMADTQYF.

V usage is TRBV28 and J usage is TRBJ1-2; 7 nucleotides agree with TRBD1. Per the germline V gene, CDR1 is MDHEN and CDR2 is SYDVKM. With 6 bases clipped from V and 5 bases from J, the junction kept 9 bases outside the gene matches. The CDR3 consists of 14 residues. As DNA, the CDR3 is TGTGCCAGCAGCGGAACAGGGGTCCGGTATGGCTACACCTTC. The encoded protein is CASSGTGVRYGYTF.

This clone has just a few counts. In DNA, the CDR3 is TGCGCCAGCAGCTTGGACCCAAACTATGGCTACACCTTC. Amino acids: CASSLDPNYGYTF. This chain uses TRBV5-1 with TRBJ1-2, with no clear D. In germline, CDR1 is SGHRS, CDR2 YFSETQ. Trimming cost V 0 bases and J 2 bases, with 5 bases left between them. The CDR3 runs 13 residues.

A few counts support this clone. The gene calls are TRBV7-9 and TRBJ1-4; possible D gene TRBD1, 5 bases. This CDR3 contains 17 residues. V was trimmed by 3 bases and J by 0 bases, leaving 14 bases between them. Germline-derived CDR1 and CDR2 are SEHNR and FQNEAQ (reference sequence). The CDR3 spells CASSLGTVIATNEKLFF. DNA of the CDR3: TGTGCCAGCAGCTTGGGGACGGTAATTGCAACTAATGAAAAACTGTTTTTT. Variable domain in full (rest from reference TRBV7-9 and TRBJ1-4): DTGVSQNPRHKITKRGQNVTFRCDPISEHNRLYWYRQTLGQGPEFLTYFQNEAQLEKSRLLSDRFSAERPKGSFSTLEIQRTEQGDSAMYLCASSLGTVIATNEKLFFGSGTQLSVL.

The chain joins TRBV2 to TRBJ1-5; 7 bases fit TRBD1. J gave up 1 base and V 7 bases, and 7 bases lay outside the gene matches. Germline values: CDR1 SNHLY, CDR2 FYNNEI. This CDR3 comprises 15 residues. CDR3 coding DNA: TGTGCCAGCACCAGGACAGGTCGAAGCAATCAGCCCCAGCATTTT. This gives the protein CASTRTGRSNQPQHF. Looking up the rest from reference TRBV2 and TRBJ1-5 gives the full variable domain: EPEVTQTPSHQVTQMGQEVILRCVPISNHLYFYWYRQILGQKVEFLVSFYNNEISEKSEIFDDQFSVERPDGSNFTLKIRSTKLEDSAMYFCASTRTGRSNQPQHFGDGTRLSIL.

The chain recombines TRBV6-6 with TRBJ1-1; D is unresolved. CDR1 is MNHNY, CDR2 SVGAGI, per germline (reference sequence). The V end lost 7 bases, the J end lost 2 bases, and 5 bases lay between the germline ends. The CDR3 loop spans 11 amino acids. The CDR3 reads CASKGNTEAFF. The CDR3 bases are TGTGCCAGCAAGGGTAACACTGAAGCTTTCTTT.

The gene calls are TRBV9 and TRBJ1-1, with 11 bases matching TRBD1. Germline V lookup: CDR1 SGDLS, CDR2 YYNGEE. V lost 0 bases to trimming and J lost 3 bases; unmatched junction nucleotides: 10. The CDR3 loop spans 18 amino acids. This CDR3 reads CASSVEAGGQGAYTEAFF. In DNA form, the CDR3 reads TGTGCCAGCAGCGTAGAGGCAGGTGGACAGGGGGCATACACTGAAGCTTTCTTT.

The J gene is TRBJ2-2, the V gene TRBV14; D is uncertain. Germline assignment: CDR1 SGHDN and CDR2 FVKESK. Trimming took off 5 bases at V and 6 bases at J, with 13 bases between the two ends. The CDR3 runs to 14 residues. The CDR3 DNA is TGTGCCAGCAGCATAGTGACGACGCCCGGGGAGCTGTTTTTT. This encodes CASSIVTTPGELFF.

The chain carries TRBV28 and TRBJ1-4, with D perhaps matching TRBD1 (6 bases). Germline V gene sequence: CDR1 MDHEN, CDR2 SYDVKM. This CDR3 is 16 amino acids long. V lost 5 bases and J 0 bases, leaving 13 bases between the germline ends. The CDR3 bases are TGTGCCAGCAGTCGTCGACGGACAGCAACTAATGAAAAACTGTTTTTT. Protein: CASSRRRTATNEKLFF.